The 19 T cell receptor beta chains presented below share a single source sample, sequenced in a study of blood T cell repertoires in COVID-19. The repertoire was sequenced with immunoSEQ multiplex PCR; TCRdb's copy has only in-frame clones and lacks some. The sample holds some 100,000 clones; 87% are singletons and the top ten take approximately 18%. Sequences were obtained from peripheral blood. The receptors here all came from a human donor in a cohort sampled during active COVID-19.

The sample holds one count of this clone. The J gene is TRBJ1-2, the V gene TRBV4-2; D unresolved. CDR3 length equals 13 residues. Germline assignment: CDR1 LGHNA and CDR2 YNFKEQ. The V end was cut by 0 bases, the J end by 2 bases, with 4 bases between. The CDR3 sequence is CASSQEGNYGYTF. The CDR3 DNA sequence: TGTGCCAGCAGCCAAGAGGGCAACTATGGCTACACCTTC.

The rearrangement uses TRBV6-5 and TRBJ1-1, with D perhaps matching TRBD1 (6 bases). The CDR3 spans 11 residues. The germline CDR1 and CDR2 sequences are MNHEY and SVGAGI. The ends were cut back, 7 bases at V and 8 bases at J, with 11 bases in the middle. The CDR3 protein is CASTRGQEAFF. The CDR3 nucleotides read TGTGCCAGCACCAGGGGTCAGGAAGCTTTCTTT.

V and J are TRBV21-1 and TRBJ2-1; the D call in the table, TRBD1, was not verified against the DNA. TRBV21-1 corresponds to a pseudogene. The CDR3 totals 15 residues. As DNA, the CDR3 is TGTGCCAGCAGCTCAAGCCGGGACAGGGGACATGAGCAGTTCTTC. As protein: CASSSSRDRGHEQFF.

The chain joins TRBV18 to TRBJ1-4, with D maybe TRBD1 (6 bases). Trimming took off 3 bases at V and 7 bases at J, with 12 bases between the two ends. Germline CDR1 is KGHSH and CDR2 is LQKENI. This CDR3 is 14 amino acids long. For the CDR3, the DNA is TGTGCCAGCTCACCGGGGGGGGCATTTGAAAAACTGTTTTTT. Protein product: CASSPGGAFEKLFF.

The chain combines TRBV6-5 with TRBJ2-2, with unresolved D. CDR3 size: 15 residues. Per the germline V gene, CDR1 is MNHEY and CDR2 is SVGAGI. V was shortened by 2 bases and J by 1 base, with 8 bases between the two germline ends. The CDR3 here is CASSYRSGNTGELFF. CDR3 sequence (DNA): TGTGCCAGCAGTTACCGATCAGGGAACACCGGGGAGCTGTTTTTT.

The gene calls are TRBV7-8 and TRBJ2-2, with 8 positions matching TRBD1. CDR1 is SGHVS, CDR2 FQNEAQ, per germline. CDR3 length: 15 residues. After removal of 5 bases from V and 8 bases from J, the junction contained 10 bases not matched to a gene. The CDR3 is CASSPSWTGYGELFF. In nucleotides, the CDR3 is TGTGCCAGCAGCCCGAGTTGGACAGGGTATGGGGAGCTGTTTTTT.

This rearrangement joins TRBV5-6 to TRBJ2-2; the D gene is possibly TRBD2 (6 bases). Trimming took off 1 base at V and 6 bases at J, with 7 bases between the two ends. The germline V gene encodes CDR1 SGHDT and CDR2 YYEEEE. This CDR3 spans 13 amino acids. In DNA, the CDR3 is TGTGCCAGCAGCTTGTGGGGGGCCGGGGAGCTGTTTTTT. Amino acids: CASSLWGAGELFF.

This clone was picked up a small number of times. The chain couples TRBV11-2 to TRBJ1-3; D gene ambiguous. V gave up 5 bases and J gave up 4 bases, with 3 bases separating them. Germline V gene sequence: CDR1 SGHAT, CDR2 FQNNGV. The length of the CDR3 is 11 residues. This CDR3 reads CASSPGNTIYF. CDR3 sequence (DNA): TGTGCCAGCAGCCCAGGAAACACCATATATTTT.

The chain has TRBV5-1 and TRBJ2-7, with 8 bases lining up with TRBD2. The CDR3 sequence is 16 residues long. Germline values: CDR1 SGHRS, CDR2 YFSETQ. V lost 1 base, J lost 0 bases, and 6 bases stayed unmatched. Here the CDR3 DNA reads TGCGCCAGCAGCTTGCTGGCTAGCGGGTCCTCCTACGAGCAGTACTTC. Translated, it gives CASSLLASGSSYEQYF.

The genes are TRBV6-4 and TRBJ1-1; 7 positions match TRBD1. In germline, CDR1 is MRHNA, CDR2 SNTAGT. The V segment lost 6 bases and the J segment 5 bases; nucleotides outside the gene matches: 9. CDR3 length: 14 residues. The CDR3 DNA follows: TGTGCCAGCAGCGAGACAGGGTGGGGGACTGAAGCTTTCTTT. The encoded protein is CASSETGWGTEAFF.

The chain uses TRBV6-5 and TRBJ2-7, with D perhaps TRBD1 (5 bases). The ends were cut back, 6 bases at V and 6 bases at J, with 15 bases in the middle. The length of the CDR3 is 13 residues. Germline V CDR1 and CDR2: MNHEY, SVGAGI. The CDR3 spells CASSPSTVLEQYF. CDR3 bases: TGTGCCAGCAGCCCCTCGACAGTCCTCGAGCAGTACTTC.

V usage is TRBV3-1 (or the pseudogene TRBV3-2) and J usage is TRBJ2-2, with 8 positions matching TRBD2. The CDR3 contains 15 residues. In germline, CDR1 is LGHDT, CDR2 YNNKEL (reference sequence). With V trimmed by 4 bases and J by 6 bases, 7 bases remained unmatched. The CDR3 nucleotides read TGTGCCAGCAGCCTCCGGGGGGGCCACGCCGGGGAGCTGTTTTTT. Encoded protein: CASSLRGGHAGELFF.

The chain employs TRBV5-4 and TRBJ1-2; tentative D call: TRBD1 (6 bases). Trimming removed 0 bases from V and 2 bases from J, with 11 bases in between. Germline V gives CDR1 SGHNT, CDR2 YYREEE (reference sequence). The length of the CDR3 is 15 residues. The CDR3 DNA reads TGTGCCAGCAGCTTGGCCTCCGGGACAAACTATGGCTACACCTTC. Translating gives CASSLASGTNYGYTF.

This chain connects TRBV5-4 to TRBJ2-5; 9 bases fit TRBD2. The CDR3 consists of 15 residues. With 0 bases clipped from V and 10 bases from J, the junction kept 10 bases outside the gene matches. The germline V gene encodes CDR1 SGHNT and CDR2 YYREEE (reference sequence). The CDR3: CASSLGSGGPGDQYF. CDR3 in DNA: TGTGCCAGCAGCTTGGGTAGCGGGGGCCCGGGAGACCAGTACTTC.

The J gene is TRBJ2-5, the V gene TRBV30, with TRBD2 matching over 9 bases. This CDR3 contains 16 residues. The J segment lost 5 bases and the V segment lost 7 bases, leaving 17 bases of the junction unmatched. Germline CDR1 reads GTSNPN; CDR2 reads SVGIG (reference sequence). CDR3 sequence: CALHPSGGSGRETQYF. The CDR3 nucleotides are TGTGCCTTACACCCAAGCGGGGGGTCCGGCCGGGAGACCCAGTACTTC.

The rearrangement links TRBV3-1 (or the pseudogene TRBV3-2) to TRBJ1-1, with D uncertain. CDR1 is LGHDT, CDR2 YNNKEL, per germline (reference sequence). The CDR3 consists of 13 residues. Trimming shortened V by 2 bases and J by 4 bases, and 8 bases separated the two germline ends. The CDR3, as DNA: TGTGCCAGCAGCCAACCGGGTCCCACTGAAGCTTTCTTT. Protein: CASSQPGPTEAFF.

This sequence joins TRBV7-6 and TRBJ1-1; 11 bases fit TRBD1. The V gene end was trimmed by 4 bases and the J gene end by 3 bases; junction bases not matched to a gene: 10. The length of the CDR3 is 17 residues. The V gene's germline CDR1 is SGHVS and CDR2 FNYEAQ. CDR3 coding DNA: TGTGCCAGCAGCTCGGACAGGGGGCAGTGGGGGGACACTGAAGCTTTCTTT. The encoded protein is CASSSDRGQWGDTEAFF.

This clone was detected only once. The rearrangement joins TRBV28 to TRBJ1-2; D is unresolved. This CDR3 is 11 amino acids long. Germline CDR1 is MDHEN and CDR2 is SYDVKM. Trimming removed 1 base at V and 7 bases at J, with 4 bases between. CDR3 in DNA: TGTGCCAGCAGTTTATTCGGTGGCTACACCTTC. This encodes CASSLFGGYTF.

The rearrangement uses TRBV9 and TRBJ2-3; 11 bases are a match to TRBD2. Trimming took 0 bases from V and 8 from J; bases not matched to a gene: 11. CDR3 length: 17 amino acids. The germline CDR1 and CDR2 sequences are SGDLS and YYNGEE. The CDR3 DNA follows: TGTGCCAGCAGCGTAGCAAGTCTAGCGGGGGGTCTAGGTACGCAGTATTTT. Protein: CASSVASLAGGLGTQYF.